This TCR beta chain is from a study of regulatory T cells in long-lasting Graves disease. The germline gives CDR1 MNHEY, CDR2 SMNVEV (reference sequence). V lost 5 bases, J lost 5 bases, and 16 bases stayed unmatched. The CDR3 consists of 19 residues. The time point is: newly diagnosed GD, antithyroid drugs for less than 3 months. With RNA extracted from PBMCs as input, the TCR library was made. Construction of the TCR beta libraries employed iRepertoire HTBI primers in conjunction with Arm-PCR of CDR3 regions. TCRdb itself ran the multiplex PCR reads through MiXCR, one entry per CDR3 protein. This sample carries hundreds of thousands of distinct CDR3 sequences, around 15% of them seen once, and the ten largest clones take 15% to 20%. This clonotype was observed a few times. The sample was also reused in another study, on T cells in Graves' hyperthyroidism and ophthalmopathy.

The TCR sequence derives from a woman younger than 45 with Graves disease. This chain connects TRBV27 to TRBJ2-3, with TRBD2 matching 13 bases. The sample in question was peripheral blood mononuclear cells (PBMCs), obtained at new diagnosis, from a patient treated with antithyroid drugs. The DNA of the CDR3 is TGTGCCAGCAGTGAAAAGTTAGTTGGGACTAGCGGGAAGCTAGATACGCAGTATTTT. It is translated as CASSEKLVGTSGKLDTQYF.